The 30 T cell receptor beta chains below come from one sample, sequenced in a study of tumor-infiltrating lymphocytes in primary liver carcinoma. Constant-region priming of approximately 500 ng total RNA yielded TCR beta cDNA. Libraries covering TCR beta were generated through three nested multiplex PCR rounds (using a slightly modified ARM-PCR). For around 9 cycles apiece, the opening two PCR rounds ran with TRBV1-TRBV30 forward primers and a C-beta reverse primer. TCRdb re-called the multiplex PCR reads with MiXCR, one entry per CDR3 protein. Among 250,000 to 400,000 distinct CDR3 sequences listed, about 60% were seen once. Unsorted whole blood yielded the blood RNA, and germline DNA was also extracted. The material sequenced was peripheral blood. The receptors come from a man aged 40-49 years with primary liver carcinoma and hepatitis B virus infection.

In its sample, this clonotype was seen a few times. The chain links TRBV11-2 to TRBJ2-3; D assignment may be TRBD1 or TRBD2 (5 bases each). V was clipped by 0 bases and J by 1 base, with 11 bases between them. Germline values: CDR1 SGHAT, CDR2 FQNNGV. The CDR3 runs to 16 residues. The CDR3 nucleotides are TGTGCCAGCAGCTTAGAGGGACGCGGAGGCACAGATACGCAGTATTTT. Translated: CASSLEGRGGTDTQYF.

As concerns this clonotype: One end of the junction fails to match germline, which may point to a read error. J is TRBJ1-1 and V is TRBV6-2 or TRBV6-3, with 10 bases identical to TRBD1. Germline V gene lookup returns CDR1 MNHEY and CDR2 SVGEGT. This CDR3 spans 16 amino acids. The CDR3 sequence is CASGPDRTGGNTEAFF. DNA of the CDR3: TGTGCCAGCGGCCCTGATCGGACAGGGGGGAACACAGAAGCTTTCTTT.

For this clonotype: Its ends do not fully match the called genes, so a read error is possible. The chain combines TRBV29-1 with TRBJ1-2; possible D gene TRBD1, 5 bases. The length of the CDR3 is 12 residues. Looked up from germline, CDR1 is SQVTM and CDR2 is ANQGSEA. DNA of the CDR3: TGCAGCGTCGGGGCCCCCCAATATGACTACACCTTC. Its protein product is CSVGAPQYDYTF.

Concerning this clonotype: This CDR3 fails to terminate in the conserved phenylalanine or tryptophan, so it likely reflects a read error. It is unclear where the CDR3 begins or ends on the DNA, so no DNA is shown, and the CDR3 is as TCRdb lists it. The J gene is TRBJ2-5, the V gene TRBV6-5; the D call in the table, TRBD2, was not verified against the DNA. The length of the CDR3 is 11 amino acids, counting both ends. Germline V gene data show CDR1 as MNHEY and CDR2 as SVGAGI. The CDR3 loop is CASTSAGTLYI.

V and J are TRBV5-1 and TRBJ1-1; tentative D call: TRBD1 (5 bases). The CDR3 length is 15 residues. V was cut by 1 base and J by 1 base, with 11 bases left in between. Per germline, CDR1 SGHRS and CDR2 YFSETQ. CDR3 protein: CASSLFSQGNTEAFF. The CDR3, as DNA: TGCGCCAGCAGCTTGTTTTCGCAGGGGAACACTGAAGCTTTCTTT.

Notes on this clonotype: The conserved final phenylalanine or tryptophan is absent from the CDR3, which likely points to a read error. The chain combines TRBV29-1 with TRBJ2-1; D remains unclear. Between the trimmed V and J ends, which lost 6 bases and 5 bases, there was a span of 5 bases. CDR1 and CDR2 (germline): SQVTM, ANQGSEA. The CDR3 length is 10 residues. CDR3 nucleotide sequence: TGCAGCGTCTGGGACAATGAGCAGTTCTGC. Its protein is CSVWDNEQFC.

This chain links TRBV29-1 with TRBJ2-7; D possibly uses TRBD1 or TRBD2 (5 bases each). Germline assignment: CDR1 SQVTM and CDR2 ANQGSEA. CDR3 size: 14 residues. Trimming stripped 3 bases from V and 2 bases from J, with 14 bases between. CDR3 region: CSVDREGTPYEQYF. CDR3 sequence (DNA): TGCAGCGTTGACCGGGAAGGGACGCCCTACGAGCAGTACTTC.

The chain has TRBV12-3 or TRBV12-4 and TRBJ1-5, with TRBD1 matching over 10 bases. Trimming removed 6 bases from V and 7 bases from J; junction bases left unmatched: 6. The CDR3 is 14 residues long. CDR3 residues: CASRHGQGGQPQHF. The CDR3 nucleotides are TGTGCCAGCAGACATGGACAGGGGGGACAGCCCCAGCATTTT.

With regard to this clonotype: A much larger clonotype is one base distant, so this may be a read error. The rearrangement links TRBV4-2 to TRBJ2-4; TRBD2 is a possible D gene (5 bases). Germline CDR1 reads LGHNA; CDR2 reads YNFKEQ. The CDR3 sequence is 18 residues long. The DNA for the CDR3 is TGTGCCAACAGCCGTCAAAAGGCGGTCGGAGGAGACAAAAACATTCAGTACTTC. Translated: CANSRQKAVGGDKNIQYF.

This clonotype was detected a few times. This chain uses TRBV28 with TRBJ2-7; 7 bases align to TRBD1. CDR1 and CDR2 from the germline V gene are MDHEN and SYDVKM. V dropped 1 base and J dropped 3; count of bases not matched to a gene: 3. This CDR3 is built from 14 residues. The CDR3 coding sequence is TGTGCCAGCAGTTTATCGGGACAGTACTACGAGCAGTACTTC. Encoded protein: CASSLSGQYYEQYF. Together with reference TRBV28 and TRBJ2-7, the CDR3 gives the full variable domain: DVKVTQSSRYLVKRTGEKVFLECVQDMDHENMFWYRQDPGLGLRLIYFSYDVKMKEKGDIPEGYSVSREKKERFSLILESASTNQTSMYLCASSLSGQYYEQYFGPGTRLTVT.

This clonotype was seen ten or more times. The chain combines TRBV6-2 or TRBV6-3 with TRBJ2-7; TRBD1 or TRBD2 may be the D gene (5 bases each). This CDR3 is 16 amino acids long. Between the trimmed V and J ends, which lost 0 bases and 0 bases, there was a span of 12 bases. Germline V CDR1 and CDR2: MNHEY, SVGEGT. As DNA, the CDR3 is TGTGCCAGCAGTTACTCCAGGGACCGCTCCTCCTACGAGCAGTACTTC. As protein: CASSYSRDRSSYEQYF.

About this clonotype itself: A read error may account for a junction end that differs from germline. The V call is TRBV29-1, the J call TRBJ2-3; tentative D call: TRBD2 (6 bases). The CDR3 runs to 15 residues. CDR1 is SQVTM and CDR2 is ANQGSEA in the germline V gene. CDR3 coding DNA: TGTAGCGCTCACGTAGCGGAAGGAATGGGAGATACACAGTATTTT. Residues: CSAHVAEGMGDTQYF.

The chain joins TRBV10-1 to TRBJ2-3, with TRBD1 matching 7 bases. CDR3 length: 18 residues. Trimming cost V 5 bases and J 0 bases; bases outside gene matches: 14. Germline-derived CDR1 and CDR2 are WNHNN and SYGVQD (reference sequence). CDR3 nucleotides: TGCGCCAGCAGTCCCCAAGACAGGGAAGTTTTGAGCACAGATACGCAGTATTTT. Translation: CASSPQDREVLSTDTQYF.

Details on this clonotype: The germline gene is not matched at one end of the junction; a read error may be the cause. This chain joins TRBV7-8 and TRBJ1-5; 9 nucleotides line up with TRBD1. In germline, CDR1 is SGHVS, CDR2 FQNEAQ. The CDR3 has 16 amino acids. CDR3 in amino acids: CASSRREQGAAQPRHF. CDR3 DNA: TGTGCCAGCAGCCGACGGGAACAGGGGGCGGCTCAGCCCCGGCATTTT.

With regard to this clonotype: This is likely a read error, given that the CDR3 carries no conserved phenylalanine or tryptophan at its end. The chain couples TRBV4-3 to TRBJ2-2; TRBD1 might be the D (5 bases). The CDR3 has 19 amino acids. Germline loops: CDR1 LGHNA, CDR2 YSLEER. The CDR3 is CVSSPRSPTRGGSTGELFI. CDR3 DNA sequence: TGCGTCAGCAGCCCCCGAAGCCCGACAAGGGGCGGCTCCACCGGGGAGCTGTTTATT.

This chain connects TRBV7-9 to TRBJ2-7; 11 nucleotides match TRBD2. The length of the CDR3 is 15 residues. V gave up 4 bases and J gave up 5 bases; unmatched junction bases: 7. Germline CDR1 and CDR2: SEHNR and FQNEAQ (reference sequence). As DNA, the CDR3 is TGTGCCAGCAGCTCCACTAGCGGGGGAAAGCACGAGCAGTACTTC. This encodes CASSSTSGGKHEQYF.

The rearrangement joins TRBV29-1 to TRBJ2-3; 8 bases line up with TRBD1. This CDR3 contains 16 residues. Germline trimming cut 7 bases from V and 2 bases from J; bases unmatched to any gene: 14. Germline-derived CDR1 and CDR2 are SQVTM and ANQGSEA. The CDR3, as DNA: TGCAGCGGGAAGGCCGTCGGACAGGGATCCACAGATACGCAGTATTTT. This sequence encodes CSGKAVGQGSTDTQYF.

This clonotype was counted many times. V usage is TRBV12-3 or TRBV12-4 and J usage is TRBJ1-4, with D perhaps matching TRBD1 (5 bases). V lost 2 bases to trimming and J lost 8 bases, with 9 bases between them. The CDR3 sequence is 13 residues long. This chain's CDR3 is CASSLRDVEKLFF. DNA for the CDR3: TGTGCCAGCAGTTTACGGGACGTGGAAAAACTGTTTTTT.

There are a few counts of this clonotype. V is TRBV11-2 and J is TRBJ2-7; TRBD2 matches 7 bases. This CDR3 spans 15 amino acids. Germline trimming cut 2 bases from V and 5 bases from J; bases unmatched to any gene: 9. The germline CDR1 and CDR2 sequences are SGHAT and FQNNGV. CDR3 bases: TGTGCCAGCAGCTTAACTTTCACGGGAGGAGACGAGCAGTACTTC. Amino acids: CASSLTFTGGDEQYF.

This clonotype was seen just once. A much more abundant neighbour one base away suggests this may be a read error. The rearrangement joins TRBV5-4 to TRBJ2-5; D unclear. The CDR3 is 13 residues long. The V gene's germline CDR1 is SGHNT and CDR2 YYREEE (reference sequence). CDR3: CVSSSQRQETQYF. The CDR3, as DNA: TGTGTCAGCAGCTCACAGCGCCAAGAGACCCAGTACTTC. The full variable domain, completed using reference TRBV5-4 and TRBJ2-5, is ETGVTQSPTHLIKTRGQQVTLRCSSQSGHNTVSWYQQALGQGPQFIFQYYREEENGRGNFPPRFSGLQFPNYSSELNVNALELDDSALYLCVSSSQRQETQYFGPGTRLLVL.

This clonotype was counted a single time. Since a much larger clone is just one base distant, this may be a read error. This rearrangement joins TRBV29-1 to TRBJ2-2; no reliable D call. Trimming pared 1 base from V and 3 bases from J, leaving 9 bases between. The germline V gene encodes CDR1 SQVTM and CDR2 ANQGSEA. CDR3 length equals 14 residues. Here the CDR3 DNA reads TGCAGCGTTGAAGTAGTCTTAGACACCGGGGAGCTGTTTTTT. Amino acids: CSVEVVLDTGELFF.

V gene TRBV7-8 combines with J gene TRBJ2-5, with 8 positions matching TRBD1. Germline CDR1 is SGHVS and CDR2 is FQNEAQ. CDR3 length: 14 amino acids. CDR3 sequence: CAISPTGDRETQYF. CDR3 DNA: TGTGCAATCAGCCCGACAGGGGACAGAGAGACCCAGTACTTC. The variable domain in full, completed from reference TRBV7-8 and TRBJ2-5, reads GAGVSQSPRYKVAKRGQDVALRCDPISGHVSLFWYQQALGQGPEFLTYFQNEAQLDKSGLPSDRFFAERPEGSVSTLKIQRTQQEDSAVYLCAISPTGDRETQYFGPGTRLLVL.

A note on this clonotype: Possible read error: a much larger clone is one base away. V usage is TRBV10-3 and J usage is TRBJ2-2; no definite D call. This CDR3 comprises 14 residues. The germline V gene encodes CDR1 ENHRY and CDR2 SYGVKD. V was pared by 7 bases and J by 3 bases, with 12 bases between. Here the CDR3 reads CAIKEDSDTGELFF. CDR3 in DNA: TGTGCCATCAAAGAGGATTCGGACACCGGGGAGCTGTTTTTT.

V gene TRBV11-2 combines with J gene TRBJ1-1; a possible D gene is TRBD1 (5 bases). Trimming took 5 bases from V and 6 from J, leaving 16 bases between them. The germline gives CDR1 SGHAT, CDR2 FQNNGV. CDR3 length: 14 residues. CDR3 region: CASSPTAIVAEAFF. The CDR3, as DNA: TGTGCCAGCAGCCCGACAGCGATTGTCGCTGAAGCTTTCTTT.

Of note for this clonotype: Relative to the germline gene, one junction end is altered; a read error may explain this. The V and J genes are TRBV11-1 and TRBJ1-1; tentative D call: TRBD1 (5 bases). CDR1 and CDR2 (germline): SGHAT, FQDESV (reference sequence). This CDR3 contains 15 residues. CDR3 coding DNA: TGTGCCAGTAGCCCGCGACAGAGTCGGAACACTGAAGCTCTCTTT. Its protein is CASSPRQSRNTEALF.

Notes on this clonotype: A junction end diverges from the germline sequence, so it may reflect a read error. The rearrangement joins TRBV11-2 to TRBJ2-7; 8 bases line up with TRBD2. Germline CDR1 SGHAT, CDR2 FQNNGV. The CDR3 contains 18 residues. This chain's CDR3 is CASSQGRGGSGSSYKQHF. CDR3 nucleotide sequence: TGTGCCAGCAGCCAGGGGAGGGGGGGCAGCGGGAGTTCCTACAAGCAGCACTTC.

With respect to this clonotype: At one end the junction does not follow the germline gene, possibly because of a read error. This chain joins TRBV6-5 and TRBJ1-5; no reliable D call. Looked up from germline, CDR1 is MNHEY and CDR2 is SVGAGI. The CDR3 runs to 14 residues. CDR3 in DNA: TGTGCTAGCAGGCCGTACATTAACAATCAGCCCCAGCATTTT. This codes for CASRPYINNQPQHF.

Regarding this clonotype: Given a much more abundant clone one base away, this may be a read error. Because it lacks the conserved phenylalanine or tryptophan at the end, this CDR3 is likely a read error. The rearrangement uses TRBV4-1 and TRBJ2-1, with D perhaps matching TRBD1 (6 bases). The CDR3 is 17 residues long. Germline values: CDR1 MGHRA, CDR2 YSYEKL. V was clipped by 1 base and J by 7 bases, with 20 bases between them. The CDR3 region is CASSQVLNQGRVNEQFL. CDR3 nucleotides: TGCGCCAGCAGCCAAGTCCTAAATCAGGGGCGAGTGAATGAGCAGTTCTTA.

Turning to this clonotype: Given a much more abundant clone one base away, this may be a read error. DNA of the CDR3: TGTGCCAGCAGCGGACTAGAGGGCGGGGAGCTGTTTTTT. Translation gives CASSGLEGGELFF. The rearrangement links TRBV6-1 to TRBJ2-2; TRBD2 agrees at 7 bases. Losses at the gene ends were 6 bases for V and 7 bases for J; bases not matched to a gene: 5. Germline V CDR1 and CDR2: MNHNS, SASEGT. CDR3 length: 13 amino acids.

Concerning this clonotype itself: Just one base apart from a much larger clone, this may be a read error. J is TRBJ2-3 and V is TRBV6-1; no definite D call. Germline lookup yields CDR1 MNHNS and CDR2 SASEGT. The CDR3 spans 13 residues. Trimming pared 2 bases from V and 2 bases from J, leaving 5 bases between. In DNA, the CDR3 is TGTGCCAGCAGTGAACAGGACACAGATACGCAGTATTTT. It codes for CASSEQDTDTQYF.